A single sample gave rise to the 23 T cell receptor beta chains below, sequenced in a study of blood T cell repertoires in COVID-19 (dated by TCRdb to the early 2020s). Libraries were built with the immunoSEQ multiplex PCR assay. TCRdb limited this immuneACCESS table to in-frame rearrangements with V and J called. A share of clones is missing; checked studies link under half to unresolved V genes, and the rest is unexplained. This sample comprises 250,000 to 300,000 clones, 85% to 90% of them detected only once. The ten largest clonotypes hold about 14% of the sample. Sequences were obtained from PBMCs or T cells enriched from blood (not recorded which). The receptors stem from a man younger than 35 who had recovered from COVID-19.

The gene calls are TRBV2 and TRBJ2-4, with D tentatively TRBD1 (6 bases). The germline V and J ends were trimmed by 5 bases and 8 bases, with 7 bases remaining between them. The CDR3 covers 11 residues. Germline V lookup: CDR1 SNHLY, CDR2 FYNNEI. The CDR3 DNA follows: TGTGCCAGCAGTACAGGGTACATTCAGTACTTC. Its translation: CASSTGYIQYF.

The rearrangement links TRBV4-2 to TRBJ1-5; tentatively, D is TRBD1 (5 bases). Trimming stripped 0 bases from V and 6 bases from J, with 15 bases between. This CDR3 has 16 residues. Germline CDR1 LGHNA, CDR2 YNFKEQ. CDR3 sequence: CASSQETSGGGQPQHF. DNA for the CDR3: TGTGCCAGCAGCCAAGAGACGTCGGGGGGAGGTCAGCCCCAGCATTTT.

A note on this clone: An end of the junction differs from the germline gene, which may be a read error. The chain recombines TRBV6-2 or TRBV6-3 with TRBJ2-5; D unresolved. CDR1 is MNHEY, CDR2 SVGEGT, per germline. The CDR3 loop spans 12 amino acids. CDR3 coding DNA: TGTGCCAGCAGTTTAAAGCGACCCCCGTCGGACTTC. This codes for CASSLKRPPSDF.

The CDR3 nucleotides read TGTGCCACCAGCAGAGGGACTAGCGGGGCGTACAATGAGCAGTTCTTC. Translation gives CATSRGTSGAYNEQFF. The V and J genes are TRBV15 and TRBJ2-1; TRBD2 agrees at 12 bases. Losses at the gene ends were 1 base for V and 4 bases for J; bases not matched to a gene: 2. The length of the CDR3 is 16 residues. From germline, CDR1 is LNHNV and CDR2 YYDKDF (reference sequence).

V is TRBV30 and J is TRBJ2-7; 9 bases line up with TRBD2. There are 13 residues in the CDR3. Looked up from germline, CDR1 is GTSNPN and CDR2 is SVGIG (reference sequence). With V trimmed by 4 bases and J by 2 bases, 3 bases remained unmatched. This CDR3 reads CAWTSGNPYEQYF. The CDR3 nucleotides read TGTGCCTGGACTAGCGGGAACCCCTACGAGCAGTACTTC.

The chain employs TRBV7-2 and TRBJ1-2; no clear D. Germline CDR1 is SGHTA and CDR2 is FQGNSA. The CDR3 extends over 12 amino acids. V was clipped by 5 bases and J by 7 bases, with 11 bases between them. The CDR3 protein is CASSQEFGGYTF. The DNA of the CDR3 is TGTGCCAGCAGCCAAGAGTTTGGTGGCTACACCTTC.

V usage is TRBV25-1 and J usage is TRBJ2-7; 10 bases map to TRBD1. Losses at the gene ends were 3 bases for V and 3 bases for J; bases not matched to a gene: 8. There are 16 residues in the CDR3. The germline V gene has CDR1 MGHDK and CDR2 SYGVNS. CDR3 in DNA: TGTGCCAGCAGTGATCCTAGGACAGGGGGATACTACGAGCAGTACTTC. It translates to CASSDPRTGGYYEQYF.

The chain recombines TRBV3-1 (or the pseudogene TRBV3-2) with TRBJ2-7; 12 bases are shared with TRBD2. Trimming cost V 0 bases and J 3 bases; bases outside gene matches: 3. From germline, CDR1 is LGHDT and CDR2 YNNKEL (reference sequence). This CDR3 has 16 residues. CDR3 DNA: TGTGCCAGCAGCCAAGATGGGGGACTAGCGGGCTACGAGCAGTACTTC. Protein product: CASSQDGGLAGYEQYF.

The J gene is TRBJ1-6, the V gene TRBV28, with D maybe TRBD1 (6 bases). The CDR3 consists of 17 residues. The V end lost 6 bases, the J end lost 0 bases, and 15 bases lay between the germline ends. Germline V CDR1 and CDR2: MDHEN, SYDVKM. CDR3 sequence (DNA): TGTGCCAGCAGCTCGGGACACCCGAGCTCCTATAATTCACCCCTCCACTTT. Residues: CASSSGHPSSYNSPLHF.

CDR3 nucleotide sequence: TGTGCCACCGGGACTACCGCCTACAATGAGCAGTTCTTC. Amino acid sequence: CATGTTAYNEQFF. This sequence joins TRBV2 and TRBJ2-1; 7 bases fit TRBD2. Germline values: CDR1 SNHLY, CDR2 FYNNEI. V lost 10 bases, J lost 2 bases, and 5 bases stayed unmatched. The CDR3 runs to 13 residues.

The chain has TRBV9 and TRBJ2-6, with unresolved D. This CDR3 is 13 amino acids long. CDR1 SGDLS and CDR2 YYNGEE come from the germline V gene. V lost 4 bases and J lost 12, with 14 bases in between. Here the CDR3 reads CASSKDSARVLTF. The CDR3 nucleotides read TGTGCCAGCAGCAAAGACTCCGCTCGCGTCCTGACTTTC.

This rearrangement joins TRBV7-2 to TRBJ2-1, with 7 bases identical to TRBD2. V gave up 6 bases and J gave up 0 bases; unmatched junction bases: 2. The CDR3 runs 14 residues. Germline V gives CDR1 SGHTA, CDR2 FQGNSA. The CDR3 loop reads CASSGRASYNEQFF. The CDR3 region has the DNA TGTGCCAGCAGTGGGAGGGCCTCCTACAATGAGCAGTTCTTC.

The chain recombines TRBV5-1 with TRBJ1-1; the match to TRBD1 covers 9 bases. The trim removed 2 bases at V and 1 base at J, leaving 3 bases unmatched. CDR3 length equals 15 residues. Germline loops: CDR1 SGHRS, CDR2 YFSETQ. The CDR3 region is CASSLGQGRNTEAFF. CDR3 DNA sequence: TGCGCCAGCAGCTTAGGACAGGGGCGGAACACTGAAGCTTTCTTT.

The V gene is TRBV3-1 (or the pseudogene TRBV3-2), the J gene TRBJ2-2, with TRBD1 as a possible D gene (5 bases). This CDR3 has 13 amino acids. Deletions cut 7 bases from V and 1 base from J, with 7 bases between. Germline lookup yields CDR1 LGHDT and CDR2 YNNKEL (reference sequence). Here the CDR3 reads CASMQGNTGELFF. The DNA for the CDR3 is TGTGCCAGCATGCAGGGGAACACCGGGGAGCTGTTTTTT.

The CDR3 bases are TGTGCCAGCAAACGCGCTTACGAGCAGTACTTC. Residues: CASKRAYEQYF. This chain joins TRBV6-5 and TRBJ2-7; D not resolved. This CDR3 comprises 11 residues. V was shortened by 7 bases and J by 4 bases, with 8 bases between the two germline ends. CDR1 and CDR2 from the germline V gene are MNHEY and SVGAGI.

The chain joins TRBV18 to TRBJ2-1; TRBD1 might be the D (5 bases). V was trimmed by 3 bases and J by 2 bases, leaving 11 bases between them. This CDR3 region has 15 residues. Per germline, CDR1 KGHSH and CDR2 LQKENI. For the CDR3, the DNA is TGTGCCAGCTCACCGGAACAGGATCCCTACAATGAGCAGTTCTTC. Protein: CASSPEQDPYNEQFF.

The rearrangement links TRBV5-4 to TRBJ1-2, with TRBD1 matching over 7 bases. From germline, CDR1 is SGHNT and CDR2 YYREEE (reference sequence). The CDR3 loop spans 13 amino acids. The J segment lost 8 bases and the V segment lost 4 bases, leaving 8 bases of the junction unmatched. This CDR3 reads CASSATTGTGYTF. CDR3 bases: TGTGCCAGCAGCGCGACGACAGGGACCGGCTACACCTTC.

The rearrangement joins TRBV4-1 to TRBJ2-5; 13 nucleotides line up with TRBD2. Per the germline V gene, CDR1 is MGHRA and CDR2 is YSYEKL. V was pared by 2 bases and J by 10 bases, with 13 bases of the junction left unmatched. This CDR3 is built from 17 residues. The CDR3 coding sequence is TGCGCCAGCAGCCAACCCCGACTAGCGGGGGGCATCAGGAGCCAGTACTTC. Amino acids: CASSQPRLAGGIRSQYF.

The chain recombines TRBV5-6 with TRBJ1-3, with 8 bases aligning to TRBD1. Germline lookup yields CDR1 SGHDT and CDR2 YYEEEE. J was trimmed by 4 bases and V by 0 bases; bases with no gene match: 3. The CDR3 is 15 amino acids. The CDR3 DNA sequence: TGTGCCAGCAGCTTGGATCAGGGGGCGGGAAACACCATATATTTT. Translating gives CASSLDQGAGNTIYF.

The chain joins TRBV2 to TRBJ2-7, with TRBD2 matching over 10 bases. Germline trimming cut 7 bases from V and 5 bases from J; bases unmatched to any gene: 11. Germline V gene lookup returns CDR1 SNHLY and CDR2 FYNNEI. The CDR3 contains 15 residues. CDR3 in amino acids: CASNPLAGAGDEQYF. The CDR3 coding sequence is TGTGCCAGCAATCCCCTAGCGGGAGCTGGCGACGAGCAGTACTTC.

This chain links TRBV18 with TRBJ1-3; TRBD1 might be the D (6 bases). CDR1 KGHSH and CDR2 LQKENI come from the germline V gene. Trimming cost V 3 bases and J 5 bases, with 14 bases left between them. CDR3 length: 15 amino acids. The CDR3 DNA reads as TGTGCCAGCTCACCTATGGGGGCGCGTAGAAACACCATATATTTT. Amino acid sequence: CASSPMGARRNTIYF.

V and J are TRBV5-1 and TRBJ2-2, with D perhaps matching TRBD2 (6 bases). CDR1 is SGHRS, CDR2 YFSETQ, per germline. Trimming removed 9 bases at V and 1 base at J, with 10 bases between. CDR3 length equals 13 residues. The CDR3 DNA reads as TGCGCCACCATGGAGGGGAACACCGGGGAGCTGTTTTTT. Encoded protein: CATMEGNTGELFF.

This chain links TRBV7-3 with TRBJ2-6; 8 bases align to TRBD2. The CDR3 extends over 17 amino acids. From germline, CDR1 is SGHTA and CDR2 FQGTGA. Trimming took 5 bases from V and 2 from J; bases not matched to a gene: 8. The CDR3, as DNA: TGTGCCAGCAGCCCCATGGGACTAGTTACTGGGGCCAACGTCCTGACTTTC. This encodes CASSPMGLVTGANVLTF.